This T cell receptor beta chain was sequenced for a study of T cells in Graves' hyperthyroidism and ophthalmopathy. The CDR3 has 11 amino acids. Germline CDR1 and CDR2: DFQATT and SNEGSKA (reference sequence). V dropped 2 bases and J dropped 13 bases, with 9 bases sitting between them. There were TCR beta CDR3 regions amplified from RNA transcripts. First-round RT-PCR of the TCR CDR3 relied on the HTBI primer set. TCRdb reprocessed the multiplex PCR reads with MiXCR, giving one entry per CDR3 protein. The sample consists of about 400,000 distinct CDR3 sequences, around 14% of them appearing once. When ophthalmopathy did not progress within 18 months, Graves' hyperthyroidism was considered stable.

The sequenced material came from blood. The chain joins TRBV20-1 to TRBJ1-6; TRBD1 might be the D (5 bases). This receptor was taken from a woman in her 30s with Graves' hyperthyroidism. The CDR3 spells CSARSGGPLHF. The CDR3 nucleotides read TGCAGTGCTAGATCGGGGGGGCCCCTCCACTTT.